This T cell receptor (beta chain) was recovered during a study of blood T cells in healthy people across ages. Through a sample-barcoded 5' primer and a J-beta primer mix, a second PCR was run for roughly 6 to 11 cycles. TCRdb reprocessed the 5' RACE reads via MiXCR and lists one record per CDR3 protein. The sample includes some 940,000 distinct CDR3 sequences, under 35% of them seen just once. This clonotype was detected ten times or more. Its target is unknown. This CDR3 has 13 amino acids. Germline V lookup: CDR1 KGHDR, CDR2 SFDVKD. V shed 3 bases and J shed 0 bases, with 5 bases lying between them. Study results and limitations: Donor CMV infection status was unknown, possibly confounding age-related changes in expanded clonotypes.

These data are also associated with another study on T cells of mothers and their children. Per that study: Sequencing returned over 8 million TCR beta CDR3 reads per mother and some 3 million per child. Related and unrelated pairs show TCR recombination output that thymic selection shapes similarly. The data showed no persistent microchimeric T cell clones.

The sequence derives from a woman in her 40s in good health. Sequencing was performed on blood. The chain employs TRBV24-1 and TRBJ2-7, with unresolved D. CDR3 DNA sequence: TGTGCCACCAGTGATCGGGCCTCCTACGAGCAGTACTTC. It is translated as CATSDRASYEQYF.